This is a list of T cell receptor beta chains from one sample in a study of blood T cell repertoires in COVID-19. Sequencing used immunoSEQ multiplex PCR; TCRdb keeps in-frame clones, though not all of them. In the table there are 300,000 to 400,000 clones, about 88% of which are singletons. The sequencing input was PBMCs or T cells enriched from blood (not recorded which). All receptors derive from a woman aged 25-40 years who had recovered from COVID-19. Each CDR3 is given with its conserved first and last residue. D genes are given only for firm matches. Where a row states a size, it is once, few, many or the class of an expanded clone; other rows omit it.

J | D | V | size | DNA | CDR3
TRBJ2-3 | - | TRBV7-9 | - | TGTGCCAGCAGCCGGGTCCCCAGGGAAGAGGCCACAGATACGCAGTATTTT | CASSRVPREEATDTQYF
TRBJ2-1 | - | TRBV11-2 | - | TGTGCCAGCAGCTTGAATACCGCTCAGGGTGAGCAGTTCTTC | CASSLNTAQGEQFF
TRBJ1-2 | TRBD1 | TRBV24-1 | once | TGTGCCACCAGTGAGCCCGGGACAGGGGGCCTAGCTAACTATGGCTACACCTTC | CATSEPGTGGLANYGYTF
TRBJ1-2 | - | TRBV28 | - | TGTGCCAGCAGTTTAGGGCCGCCCTATGGCTACACCTTC | CASSLGPPYGYTF
TRBJ1-5 | - | TRBV19 | few | TGTGCCAGTAGTGCTAACAGCAATAGCAATCAGCCCCAGCATTTT | CASSANSNSNQPQHF
TRBJ1-3 | - | TRBV9 | - | TGTGCCAGCAGCAACATGGGAGCGGACTCTGGAAACACCATATATTTT | CASSNMGADSGNTIYF
TRBJ2-2 | TRBD2 | TRBV10-3 | - | TGTGCCATCAGTGCACAGCTAGCGGGGGGTTACACCGGGGAGCTGTTTTTT | CAISAQLAGGYTGELFF
TRBJ2-3 | TRBD2 | TRBV5-4 | - | TGTGCCAGCAGCTTGGGGACTAGGGCTAGGGCAGATACGCAGTATTTT | CASSLGTRARADTQYF
TRBJ2-1 | - | TRBV27 | - | TGTGCCAGCAGTTTGGAGGGGTTCGTGGAGCAGTTCTTC | CASSLEGFVEQFF
TRBJ2-5 | - | TRBV18 | - | TGTGCCAGCTCACCACAGGGGCAAGAGACCCAGTACTTC | CASSPQGQETQYF
TRBJ2-2 | - | TRBV7-8 | - | TGTGCCAGCAGCTTAGTAAGCGCGGCCGGGGAGCTGTTTTTT | CASSLVSAAGELFF
TRBJ2-6 | - | TRBV6-5 | - | TGTGCCAGCAGTTACTCGAACGGGAAAGGGGCCAACGTCCTGACTTTC | CASSYSNGKGANVLTF
TRBJ1-2 | - | TRBV5-6 | - | TGTGCCAGCAGCGGCCCAGGGTTCTATGGCTACACCTTC | CASSGPGFYGYTF
TRBJ1-2 | - | TRBV5-4 | once | TGTGCCAGCAGCTTGACAGGATATAACTATGGCTACACCTTC | CASSLTGYNYGYTF
TRBJ2-5 | - | TRBV7-6 | - | TGTGCCAGCAGCTCAACCGTCCCCGGGGGAGGAGAGACCCAGTACTTC | CASSSTVPGGGETQYF
TRBJ1-4 | - | TRBV6-6 | - | TGTGCCAGCAGTTACCTAGCAGGCGATGAAAAACTGTTTTTT | CASSYLAGDEKLFF
TRBJ1-1 | TRBD1 | TRBV9 | - | TGTGCCAGCAGCGTAGGGGCACAGGGGGCGCATTCTGAAGCTTTCTTT | CASSVGAQGAHSEAFF
TRBJ1-5 | - | TRBV25-1 | - | TGTGCCAGCAGTCAAACAGGGTTTGGCGGCAATCAGCCCCAGCATTTT | CASSQTGFGGNQPQHF
TRBJ1-3 | - | TRBV18 | - | TGTGCCAGCTCACCATCTCCGGACACCATATATTTT | CASSPSPDTIYF
TRBJ2-3 | TRBD2 | TRBV10-1 | - | TGCGCCAGCAGTGGACTTGCGGGGGGGTCCACAGATACGCAGTATTTT | CASSGLAGGSTDTQYF
TRBJ1-1 | - | TRBV29-1 | - | TGCAGCGTTTGTTTGACCGGGGGTAACACTGAAGCTTTCTTT | CSVCLTGGNTEAFF
TRBJ1-1 | TRBD1 | TRBV30 | few | TGTGCCTGGAGTATCCGGACAGGGGGTTTTGAAGCTTTCTTT | CAWSIRTGGFEAFF
TRBJ1-5 | - | TRBV4-2 | - | TGTGCCAGCAGCCAAGAGCAGGGCCCCTTCAATCAGCCCCAGCATTTT | CASSQEQGPFNQPQHF
TRBJ2-1 | TRBD1 | TRBV24-1 | - | TGTGCCACCAGTGAAAGGGACAGGGATTCCTACAATGAGCAGTTCTTC | CATSERDRDSYNEQFF
TRBJ1-5 | TRBD1 | TRBV6-5 | - | TGTGCCAGCAGAGCCCGACAGGGGATAGGACAGCCCCAGCATTTT | CASRARQGIGQPQHF
TRBJ1-1 | - | TRBV5-1 | - | TGCGCCAGCAGCTTGGCCGGGAGGTCTGAAGCTTTCTTT | CASSLAGRSEAFF
TRBJ2-6 | - | TRBV7-8 | once | TGTGCCAGCAGCTTAGCTCGCTCTGGGGCCAACGTCCTGACTTTC | CASSLARSGANVLTF
TRBJ2-7 | TRBD1 | TRBV19 | once | TGTGCCAGTAGCCCGGGACAGGGGGGTTACGAGCAGTACTTC | CASSPGQGGYEQYF
TRBJ1-3 | TRBD1 | TRBV29-1 | once | TGCAGCGTTGACCTGACAGGGGGCACTGGAAACACCATATATTTT | CSVDLTGGTGNTIYF
TRBJ2-3 | - | TRBV28 | - | TGTGCCAGCAGTTCGGGGTCCGGGACAGATACGCAGTATTTT | CASSSGSGTDTQYF
TRBJ1-2 | - | TRBV7-2 | - | TGTGCCAGCAGCTTAAATCCAGGGGCTGGCTACACCTTC | CASSLNPGAGYTF
TRBJ2-4 | TRBD1 | TRBV11-1 | once | TGTGCCAGCAGTTTAGGAGGGGACAGGGCTCAGTACTTC | CASSLGGDRAQYF
TRBJ2-5 | - | TRBV7-2 | - | TGTGCCAGCAGCCCCAGAGGACAGCAAGAGACCCAGTACTTC | CASSPRGQQETQYF
TRBJ1-5 | TRBD1 | TRBV15 | few | TGTGCCACCAGCAGAGATCCAAGACAGGGGTCAATTTCTAGCAATCAGCCCCAGCATTTT | CATSRDPRQGSISSNQPQHF
TRBJ1-1 | - | TRBV3-1/TRBV3-2 | - | TGTGCCAGCAGCCAGGGGGGATGGTCTGAAGCTTTCTTT | CASSQGGWSEAFF
TRBJ1-1 | - | TRBV10-3 | - | TGTGCCATCAGGGGGGCCGCTGGCACTGAAGCTTTCTTT | CAIRGAAGTEAFF
TRBJ1-4 | TRBD1 | TRBV10-3 | - | TGTGCCACAGGACAGGGGGCAACTAATGAAAAACTGTTTTTT | CATGQGATNEKLFF
TRBJ2-7 | TRBD1 | TRBV6-1 | - | TGTGCCAGCAGTGAAGGGACAGGGGGGACCTACGAGCAGTACTTC | CASSEGTGGTYEQYF
TRBJ1-2 | TRBD1 | TRBV6-2/TRBV6-3 | - | TGTGCCAGCAGCCCGTACTCCCTAGAACAGGGGTATGGCTACACCTTC | CASSPYSLEQGYGYTF
TRBJ2-7 | - | TRBV5-6 | once | TGTGCCAGCAGCTTGTCGGTGAACCTCTACGAGCAGTACTTC | CASSLSVNLYEQYF
TRBJ2-7 | - | TRBV7-2 | - | TGTGCCAGCAGCACTCGGGACTGGAATGCCTACGAGCAGTACTTC | CASSTRDWNAYEQYF
TRBJ1-1 | - | TRBV29-1 | - | TGCAGCGTTGATTCCAGACTATCGAACACTGAAGCTTTCTTT | CSVDSRLSNTEAFF
TRBJ1-5 | - | TRBV7-9 | few | TGTGCCAGCAGTCGGGATTTAGGTGGTCAGCCCCAGCATTTT | CASSRDLGGQPQHF
TRBJ2-7 | - | TRBV28 | - | TGTGCCAGCAGTTTTATAGGGACACAGACCTACGAGCAGTACTTC | CASSFIGTQTYEQYF
TRBJ1-4 | TRBD1 | TRBV30 | - | TGTGCCTGGAGAGGGGGCGGAAATGAAAAACTGTTTTTT | CAWRGGGNEKLFF
TRBJ2-2 | TRBD2 | TRBV9 | once | TGTGCCAGCAGCGTAGTAACTAGCGAGGGGACCGGGGAGCTGTTTTTT | CASSVVTSEGTGELFF
TRBJ1-1 | - | TRBV23-1 | - | TGCGCCAGCAGTCAATCGGGCTGTAGGGGATGGAACACTGAAGCTTTCTTT | CASSQSGCRGWNTEAFF
TRBJ2-3 | - | TRBV30 | once | TGTGCCTGGAGTGTACTAGACACAGATACGCAGTATTTT | CAWSVLDTDTQYF
TRBJ1-2 | - | TRBV27 | - | TGTGCCACCGGGGGGGGAAACTATGGCTACACCTTC | CATGGGNYGYTF
TRBJ2-1 | - | TRBV10-1 | - | TGCGCCAGCAGTGAGGGCACCTACAATGAGCAGTTCTTC | CASSEGTYNEQFF
TRBJ1-2 | - | TRBV30 | - | TGTGCCTGGACCCTTGGCGGGCGCGGCTACACCTTC | CAWTLGGRGYTF
TRBJ2-1 | - | TRBV5-6 | - | TGTGCCAGCAGCTTGGGACAGTTCTACAATGAGCAGTTCTTC | CASSLGQFYNEQFF
TRBJ2-1 | TRBD1 | TRBV7-7 | few | TGTGCCAGCAGCAATACAGGGACCACAGGGGATGAGCAGTTCTTC | CASSNTGTTGDEQFF
TRBJ2-5 | TRBD2 | TRBV9 | many | TGTGCCAGCAGCGGCGGGACTAGCGGGGGGGAACGAGAGACCCAGTACTTC | CASSGGTSGGERETQYF
TRBJ2-3 | TRBD2 | TRBV7-8 | once | TGTGCCAGCAGCGAACCGACTAGCGGGGATGATACGCAGTATTTT | CASSEPTSGDDTQYF
TRBJ2-7 | - | TRBV4-1 | - | TGCGCCAGCAGTCCGACAGATGGGAACTACGAGCAGTACTTC | CASSPTDGNYEQYF